This TCR beta chain originates from a study of blood T cells in healthy people across ages (dated by TCRdb to the mid-2010s). Some background on the complete study: Template switching captured roughly one uniquely barcoded TCR beta cDNA molecule per two T cells in model experiments. Age-related changes in TCR beta repertoire diversity were measured in the study by deep sequencing normalized with unique cDNA molecular identifiers. Donors were grouped into four age groups: young (average about 15 years), middle-aged (39), aged (around 62) and long-lived (approximately 81). To avoid experimental bias, donors of different ages were distributed randomly across sequencing lanes. For two donors (one aged 18 to 30 and one aged 80 or older), the study analyzed two additional independent replicas of 1 million unique cDNA reads from the same blood draw. The investigation overall reported the following: Estimates of total diversity based on one million sequenced T cells were considered lower bounds and underestimates. Compared with the aged group, the long-lived group had more naive CD4+ T cells, fewer expanded clones and increased TCR diversity, a pattern suggesting age selection. Because the CMV infection status of the donors was unknown, age-related changes in expanded clonotypes may potentially have been confounded. Bulk unsorted PBMC profiling prevented conclusive comparison of naive and antigen-experienced compartments. Observed TCR beta diversity per million T cells fell roughly linearly with age, and a significant reduction was already apparent by age about 36. A strong correlation was found between observed TCR beta diversity and the percentage of naive T cells measured by flow cytometry.

Including cysteine and phenylalanine, the CDR3 has 14 amino acids. The sequence is cut down to CDR3 DNA, 42 bases in frame from base 1. V sheds 6 bases and J sheds 5 bases, leaving 17 bases between their ends. The germline V gene gives CDR1 as SGHAT and CDR2 as FQNNGV. Library method: 5' RACE. Sequenced on an Illumina HiSeq 2500. A second PCR of about 7 to 12 cycles was run with a J-beta primer mix and a sample-barcoded 5' primer. A unique molecular identifier was introduced onto each TCR beta cDNA molecule by a template-switch 5' adaptor carrying 12 random nucleotides. At least 3 million CDR3-containing paired-end reads were obtained from each sample. First-strand cDNA was synthesized from all RNA with the Mint cDNA synthesis kit, primed by a TRBC-specific oligonucleotide. After uracil-DNA glycosylase treatment, a first 18-cycle PCR used universal primers M1SS and BC2_uni_R on all cDNA. Per the original workflow: For normalization, 1 million high-quality reads, each with a distinct molecular identifier, were randomly selected from each sample. Reads with shared molecular identifiers were discarded instead of being binned into consensus sequences. MiTCR, run with a Q25 quality threshold and the strictest error-elimination algorithm, handled CDR3 identification, clonotype clustering and error correction. A nonparametric unseen species model with Euler transformation was used to estimate lower-bound total TCR beta diversity. Starting from the raw public reads, TCRdb applied fastp trimming at Q25, assembled clones with MiXCR and retained in-frame beta chains. Entries are consolidated by CDR3 protein sequence, retaining the most common genes and DNA. It is TCRdb's table, rather than the study itself, that gives the V and J calls and clone size. The sample table shows hundreds of thousands of distinct CDR3 sequences, and under 25% are seen once. The top ten clonotypes cover around 3.4% of the sample.

Donors were a few dozen systemically healthy Caucasian individuals from Russia aged roughly 6 to 95 years. Ten milliliters of peripheral blood were drawn from each donor into EDTA-treated Vacutainer tubes. Ficoll-Paque density-gradient centrifugation was used to isolate PBMCs, with at least 6 million per sample. Trizol reagent was used to extract total RNA from the PBMCs, yielding at least 6 micrograms per sample. For every donor, an aliquot of PBMCs went through flow cytometry to measure the percentages of naive CD45RAhigh/CD27high T cells. This clonotype was counted many times. Its antigen is not yet known. No base qualities exist here, and no much larger clone lies one base off it.

Sequenced: blood. This sequence originates from a man aged 65-85 years in good health. The chain is encoded by TRBV11-2 joined to TRBJ2-7; the D gene is possibly TRBD1, with 6 bases matching. The DNA sequence follows: TGTGCCAGCAGGCTCTCTACAGGGTCGAACGAGCAGTACTTC. This gives the protein CASRLSTGSNEQYF.